The entry below gives a single TCR beta chain sequence along with its context. As originally analysed: Estimation of nucleated cell counts relied on the amplification of reference gene primers. Profiling relied on immunoSEQ multiplex PCR, and the TCRdb table lists in-frame clones only, not all of them. From that table come the V and J calls and clone size; the DNA was used to work out D and trimming. The table records approximately 220,000 clones, around 90% of them present only once. Assignment of participants to cohorts was predicated upon participant-reported clinical history. Participants classified as exposed had met a COVID-19 case within 2 weeks before study entry. The data are from a study of blood T cell repertoires in COVID-19. Study in general: PBMCs, B-cell-depleted T cells, or T cells provided the cDNA or gDNA that made up the material.

V dropped 0 bases and J dropped 0 bases, with 12 bases sitting between them. The CDR3 sequence is 16 residues long. The germline V gene has CDR1 LGHDT and CDR2 YNNKEL (reference sequence). The chain joins TRBV3-1 (or the pseudogene TRBV3-2) to TRBJ2-7, with D maybe TRBD2 (5 bases). Sequencing used PBMCs or T cells enriched from blood (not recorded which). The receptor comes from a man aged 25-45 years who had been exposed to COVID-19. CDR3 bases: TGTGCCAGCAGCCAAGAGGTCTTGGGGAGCTCCTACGAGCAGTACTTC. Protein product: CASSQEVLGSSYEQYF.